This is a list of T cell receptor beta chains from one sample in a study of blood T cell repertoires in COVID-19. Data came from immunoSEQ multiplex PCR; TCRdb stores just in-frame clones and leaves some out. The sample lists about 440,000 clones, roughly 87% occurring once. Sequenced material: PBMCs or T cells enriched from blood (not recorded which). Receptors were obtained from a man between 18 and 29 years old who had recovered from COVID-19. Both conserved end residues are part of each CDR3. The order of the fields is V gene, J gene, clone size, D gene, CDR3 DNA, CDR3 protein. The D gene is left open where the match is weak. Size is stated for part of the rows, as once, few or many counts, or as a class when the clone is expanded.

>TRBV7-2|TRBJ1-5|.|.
TGTGCCAGCAGCTTAATGGGCAGGGCAGGTCAGCCCCAGCATTTT
CASSLMGRAGQPQHF
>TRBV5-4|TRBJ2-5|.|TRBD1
TGTGCCAGCAGCCCGGGCCCCATCGGGACAGAGACCCAATACTTC
CASSPGPIGTETQYF
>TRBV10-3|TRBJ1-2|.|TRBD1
TGTGCCATCAGCGTCGGGACAGGTTGGAACTATGGCTACACCTTC
CAISVGTGWNYGYTF
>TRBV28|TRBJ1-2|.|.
TGTGCCAGCAGTTTTGCGGGGGCCGAGAATGGCTACACCTTC
CASSFAGAENGYTF
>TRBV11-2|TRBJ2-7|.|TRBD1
TGTGCCAGCGGGGAAAACAGGGGGCGCTTTCTCGAGCAGTACTTC
CASGENRGRFLEQYF
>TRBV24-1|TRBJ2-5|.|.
TGTGCCACCAGTGATTCACGGGGGGAGACCCAGTACTTC
CATSDSRGETQYF
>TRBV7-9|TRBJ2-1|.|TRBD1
TGTGCCAGCAGCAACGAGGGACAGGGGGCTGATGAGCAGTTCTTC
CASSNEGQGADEQFF
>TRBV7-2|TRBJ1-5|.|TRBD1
TGTGCCAGCAGCTTATTCCAGGGGGATCAGCCCCAGCATTTT
CASSLFQGDQPQHF
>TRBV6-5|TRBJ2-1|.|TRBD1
TGTGCCACCCGAAGGGGACAGGGATACGGTGAGCAGTTCTTC
CATRRGQGYGEQFF
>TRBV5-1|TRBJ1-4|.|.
TGCGCCAGTCGTTTCGATAGACAAAATGAAAAACTGTTTTTT
CASRFDRQNEKLFF
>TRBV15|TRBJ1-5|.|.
TGTGCCACCAGCAGAGAACAGGGAGGCAATCAGCCCCAGCATTTT
CATSREQGGNQPQHF
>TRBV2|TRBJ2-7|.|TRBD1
TGTGCCAGCCGTGGGGGACAGGGGGTAACGAAAACAACCTACGAGCAGTACTTC
CASRGGQGVTKTTYEQYF
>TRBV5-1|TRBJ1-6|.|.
TGCGCCAGCAGCTTGGCCAGGGAAGGTTCACCCCTCCACTTT
CASSLAREGSPLHF
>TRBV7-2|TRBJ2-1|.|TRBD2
TGTGCCAGCAGCCTCCCTGGAGGGCGGGGGGCCCCCTCCTACAATGAGCAGTTCTTC
CASSLPGGRGAPSYNEQFF
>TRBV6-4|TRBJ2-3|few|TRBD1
TGTGCCAGCAGTCCAGCAGGGGGCGCGTCCGATACGCAGTATTTT
CASSPAGGASDTQYF
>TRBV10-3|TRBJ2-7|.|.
TGTGCCATCAGCCCAGACAGTGTTAGATCCTACGAGCAGTACTTC
CAISPDSVRSYEQYF
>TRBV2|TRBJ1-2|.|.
TGTGCCAGCCCCCCCTTTTCAGGGACAAAAGCTAACTATGGCTACACCTTC
CASPPFSGTKANYGYTF
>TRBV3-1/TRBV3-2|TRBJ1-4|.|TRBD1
TGTGCCAGCAGCAAATGGACAGGGAGGGAAAAACTGTTTTTT
CASSKWTGREKLFF
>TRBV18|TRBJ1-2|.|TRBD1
TGTGCCAGCTCACCAGGAGGACAGGACTATGGCTACACCTTC
CASSPGGQDYGYTF
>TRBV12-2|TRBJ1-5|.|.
TGTGCAAGTCGCTTAGGTGGGACAGGATTTTATAGCAATCAGCCCCAGCATTTT
CASRLGGTGFYSNQPQHF
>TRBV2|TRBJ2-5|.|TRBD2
TGTGCCAGCAGTGAAGAGGCGGGAGAGGGAGAGACCCAGTACTTC
CASSEEAGEGETQYF
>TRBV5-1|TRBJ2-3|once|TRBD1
TGCGCCAGCCATGACAGGGGAAGGACAGATACGCAGTATTTT
CASHDRGRTDTQYF
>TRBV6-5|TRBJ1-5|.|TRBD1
TGTGCCAGCACGCCGGGACAGACTTTCAATCAGCCCCAGCATTTT
CASTPGQTFNQPQHF
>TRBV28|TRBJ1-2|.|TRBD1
TGTGCCAGCAGTTTCTACGACAGGGAAAGGGGCTACACCTTC
CASSFYDRERGYTF
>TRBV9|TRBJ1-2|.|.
TGTGCCAGCACCCCGACGGGGGAGGGCTCCTATGGCTACACCTTC
CASTPTGEGSYGYTF
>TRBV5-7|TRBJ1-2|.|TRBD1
TGTGCCAGCAGCCACAATCGCCGGGGACAGGGGGCTTGTGGCTACACCTTC
CASSHNRRGQGACGYTF
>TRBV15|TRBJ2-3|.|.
TGTGCCACCAGCAGAGGCGGGGCGGGCACAGATACGCAGTATTTT
CATSRGGAGTDTQYF
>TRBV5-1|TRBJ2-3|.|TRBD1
TGCGCCAGCTCGGACAGGGTGATGGATACGCAGTATTTT
CASSDRVMDTQYF
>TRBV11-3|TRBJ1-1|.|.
TGTGCCAGCACAACAGGCCAGAACACTGAAGCTTTCTTT
CASTTGQNTEAFF
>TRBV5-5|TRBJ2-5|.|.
TGTGCCAGCAGCTTGAATCCCGCGGGGAACCAAGAGACCCAGTACTTC
CASSLNPAGNQETQYF
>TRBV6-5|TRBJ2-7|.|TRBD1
TGTGCCAGCGGAACTAGAGGGACAGTTTACGAGCAGTACTTC
CASGTRGTVYEQYF
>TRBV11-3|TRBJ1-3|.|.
TGTGCCAGCAGCCCCTTGAGCGGCCGCTCTGGAAACACCATATATTTT
CASSPLSGRSGNTIYF
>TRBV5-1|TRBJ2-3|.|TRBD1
TGCGCCAGCAGCCCCGTGACAGGGAGAAGCACAGATACGCAGTATTTT
CASSPVTGRSTDTQYF
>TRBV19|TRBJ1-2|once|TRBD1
TGTGCCAGTACCGCGGTACAGGGGTACTATGGCTACACCTTC
CASTAVQGYYGYTF
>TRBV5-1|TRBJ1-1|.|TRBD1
TGCGCCAGCAGCTTCGGACAGGGGGGAGCTTTCTTT
CASSFGQGGAFF
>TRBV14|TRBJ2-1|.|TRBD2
TGTGCCAGCAGCCCCCCGAAACTAGCGGGAGTGTTGAATGAGCAGTTCTTC
CASSPPKLAGVLNEQFF
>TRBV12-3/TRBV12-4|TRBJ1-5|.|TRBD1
TGTGCCAGCAGTACAGGGGGGAGGCCCCAGCATTTT
CASSTGGRPQHF
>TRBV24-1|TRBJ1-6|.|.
TGTGCCACCAGTGGCAGGGGTAATTCACCCCTCCACTTT
CATSGRGNSPLHF
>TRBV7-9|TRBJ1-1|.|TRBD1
TGTGCCAGCAGCGGCGCGGGACAGGGAAGGACTGAAGCTTTCTTT
CASSGAGQGRTEAFF
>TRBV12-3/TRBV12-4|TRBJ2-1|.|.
TGTGCCAGCAGCCGCAGTCCCAATGAGCAGTTCTTC
CASSRSPNEQFF
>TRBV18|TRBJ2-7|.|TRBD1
TGTGCCAGCTCACCATTTGGGGGACAGGGTTTCTACGAGCAGTACTTC
CASSPFGGQGFYEQYF
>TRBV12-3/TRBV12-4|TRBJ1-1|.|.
TGTGCCAGCAGTGGGCAAATAGGCACTGAAGCTTTCTTT
CASSGQIGTEAFF
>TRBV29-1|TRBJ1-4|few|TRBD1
TGCAGCGTTTCCCGCAGGGGACAGGGTTCAACTAATGAAAAACTGTTTTTT
CSVSRRGQGSTNEKLFF
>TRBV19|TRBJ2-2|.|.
TGTGCCAGTAGGAGTAGTCCCGCTGGCGGGGAGCTGTTTTTT
CASRSSPAGGELFF
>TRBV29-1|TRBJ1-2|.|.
TGCAGCGTTGCCTCCGCCGGGTCCCGCTATGGCTACACCTTC
CSVASAGSRYGYTF
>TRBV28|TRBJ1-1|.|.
TGTGCCAGCAGTTTTTTACTCAGGGGCCCTAAAAAGAACACTGAAGCTTTCTTT
CASSFLLRGPKKNTEAFF